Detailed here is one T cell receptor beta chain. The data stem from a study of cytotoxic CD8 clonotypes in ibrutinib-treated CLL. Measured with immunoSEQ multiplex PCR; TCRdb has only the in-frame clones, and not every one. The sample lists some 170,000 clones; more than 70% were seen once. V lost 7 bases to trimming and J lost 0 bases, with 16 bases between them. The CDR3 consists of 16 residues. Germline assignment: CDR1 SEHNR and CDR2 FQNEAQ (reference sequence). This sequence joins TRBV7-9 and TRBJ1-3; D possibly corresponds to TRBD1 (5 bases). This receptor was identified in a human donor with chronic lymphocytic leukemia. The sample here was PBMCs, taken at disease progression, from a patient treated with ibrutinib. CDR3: CASKGLDWSSGNTIYF. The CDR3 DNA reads TGTGCCAGCAAGGGACTGGACTGGAGCTCTGGAAACACCATATATTTT.